Here is one TCR beta chain with its context. What it binds is not known. Extracted from the samples, RNA was reverse transcribed into cDNA to serve as the sequencing template. Produced via immunoSEQ multiplex PCR; TCRdb's table is partial and in-frame only. The data hold under 200,000 clones, with about 60% observed a single time. This entry is derived from a study of CD8+ T cells in alopecia areata. Turning to the study itself: In an open-label trial, patients got 5 to 10 mg tofacitinib twice daily. Percent affected scalp area, the SALT score, rated treated patients' severity.

Study-wide points: Patients shared TCRs less clearly than mice did, possibly owing to HLA.

The treatment denotes: oral pan-JAK inhibitor, 5-10 mg twice daily. The sequence came from a human donor with alopecia areata. The sequenced sample was CD4+ T cells sorted from blood, obtained at week 24, from a patient treated with tofacitinib.

DNA for the CDR3: TGTGCCTGGAGTCGAGCGAGCTCTGGGGCCAACGTCCTGACTTTC. Its translation is CAWSRASSGANVLTF. The chain couples TRBV30 to TRBJ2-6; no clear D gene. Germline-derived CDR1 and CDR2 are GTSNPN and SVGIG (reference sequence). V lost 2 bases to trimming and J lost 0 bases, with 8 bases between them. The length of the CDR3 is 15 residues.